This TCR beta chain was sequenced for a study of identical twins. Study findings and constraints: Low generation probability was overrepresented in out-of-frame alpha sequences shared by twins.

A single record per CDR3 protein comes from TCRdb applying MiXCR to the 5' RACE reads. The sample records hundreds of thousands of distinct CDR3 sequences, around a sixth being singletons. This CDR3 is 16 amino acids long. The V and J ends lost 6 bases and 4 bases, in that order; junction bases with no gene match: 9. The germline CDR1 and CDR2 sequences are MNHNS and SASEGT. On this clonotype itself: What it recognizes is unknown.

This sample also belongs to another study, concerning T cells expressing NK-cell markers. That work contributes: Dominant NKG2C+ clonotypes were found to form about 1.0-7.5% of CD8+ T cells in more than five donors. Four donors' CD3+CD56-NKG2C+ cells were dominated by the same clonotypes. HCMV specificity was not established for the expanded NKG2C+ T cell clones.

The V call is TRBV6-1, the J call TRBJ1-6; 7 nucleotides align to TRBD1. Sequenced: PBMCs. The sequence came from a woman in her late teens or twenties in good health. The CDR3, as DNA: TGTGCCAGCAGGTCTCCGGGACAGAGTTATAATTCACCCCTCCACTTT. This gives the protein CASRSPGQSYNSPLHF.